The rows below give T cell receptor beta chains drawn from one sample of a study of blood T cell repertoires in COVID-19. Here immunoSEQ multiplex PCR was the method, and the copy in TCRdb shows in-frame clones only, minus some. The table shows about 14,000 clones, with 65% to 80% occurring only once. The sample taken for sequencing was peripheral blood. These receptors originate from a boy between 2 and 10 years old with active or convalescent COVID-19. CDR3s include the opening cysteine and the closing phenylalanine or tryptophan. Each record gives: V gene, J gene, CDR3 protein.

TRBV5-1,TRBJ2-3,CASTETGEGTQYF
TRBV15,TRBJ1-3,CATSRGGGRRGNTIYF
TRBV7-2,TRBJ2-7,CASSLRQGSSYEQYF
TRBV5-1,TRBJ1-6,CASRDGSYSYNSPLHF
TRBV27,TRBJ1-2,CASKTVRDRANYGYTF
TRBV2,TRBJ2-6,CASRGVQNRANVLTF
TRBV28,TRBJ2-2,CASSLRGLANTGELFF
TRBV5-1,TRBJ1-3,CASSGGLISGNTIYF
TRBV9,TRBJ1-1,CASSSFAGGMNTEAFF
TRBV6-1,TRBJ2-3,CASSEALRRDTQYF
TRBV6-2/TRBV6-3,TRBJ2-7,CASSDGTSGNYEQYF
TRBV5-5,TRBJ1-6,CASSSQFQDRGGRPLHF
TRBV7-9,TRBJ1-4,CASSLGTGGEEKLFF
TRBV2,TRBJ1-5,CASSIGTAYSNQPQHF
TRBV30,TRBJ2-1,CAWSAISSSYNEQFF
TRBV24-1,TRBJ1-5,CATSPDSLNQPQHF
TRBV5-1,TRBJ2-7,CASSLTSQYEQYF
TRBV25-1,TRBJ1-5,CASSEDRDAGKQPQHF
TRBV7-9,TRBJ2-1,CASSLRRLAGGNEQFF
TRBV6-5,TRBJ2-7,CATLGTSGYEQYF
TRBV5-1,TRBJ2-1,CASRGGNAFNEQFF
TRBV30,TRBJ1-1,CAWSGGRGRAFF
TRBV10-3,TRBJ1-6,CAIRGSGQGSSSPLHF
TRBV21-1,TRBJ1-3,CASSKAQGHGNTIYF
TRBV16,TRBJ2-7,CASSPPLRPWAEQYF
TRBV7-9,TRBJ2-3,CASSPQGNSHYF
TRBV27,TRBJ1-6,CASHRGSSYNSPLHF
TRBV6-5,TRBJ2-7,CASSYADRDGEQYF
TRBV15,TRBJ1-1,CATSRDFDTEAFF
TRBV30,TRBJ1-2,CACASGGGYTF
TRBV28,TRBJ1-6,CASAGRNNSPLHF
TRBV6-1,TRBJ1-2,CASSEAQVYGYTF
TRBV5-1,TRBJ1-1,CASSSVWDREAFF
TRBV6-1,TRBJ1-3,CASSEGSYSGNTIYF
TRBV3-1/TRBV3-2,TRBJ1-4,CASSQGGTGEKLFF
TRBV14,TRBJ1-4,CASSLDPATNEKLFF
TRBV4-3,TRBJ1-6,CASSQGAGTALNSPLHF
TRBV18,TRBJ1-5,CASSPWGQDSNQPQHF
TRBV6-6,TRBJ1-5,CASSPRTGVEPQHF
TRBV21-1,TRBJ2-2,CASSKASQGRDRANTGELFF
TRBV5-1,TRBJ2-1,CASSPGTGGNEQFF
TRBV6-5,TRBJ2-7,CASRNLRVREQYF
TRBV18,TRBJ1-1,CASSPVGGNTEAFF
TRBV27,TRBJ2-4,CASSLSRGPKNIQYF
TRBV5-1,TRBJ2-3,CASSLGVAGHTDTQYF
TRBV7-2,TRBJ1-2,CASSPQGRDYGYTF
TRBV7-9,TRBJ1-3,CASSPDRAFGNTIYF
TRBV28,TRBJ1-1,CASSFRGPVAGTEAFF
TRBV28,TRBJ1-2,CATKRAGYGYTF
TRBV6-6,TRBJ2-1,CASSGSGGAFNEQFF
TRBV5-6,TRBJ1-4,CASSLAGTGGNEKLFF
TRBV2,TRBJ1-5,CASSSEGRGQPQHF
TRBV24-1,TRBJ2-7,CATSVVAGGEQYF
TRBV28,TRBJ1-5,CASRPGQVSNQPQHF
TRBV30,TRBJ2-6,CASYRSRGGAGANVLTF
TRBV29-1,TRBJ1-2,CSVEDTNYGYTF
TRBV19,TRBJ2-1,CAASVTGYNEQFF